These 8 T cell receptor beta chains were sequenced from one sample in a study of T cell changes during pregnancy in multiple sclerosis. Using immunoSEQ multiplex PCR, the repertoire was profiled, and TCRdb retains in-frame clones only, with some absent. The sample records tens of thousands of clones, just over 90% being singletons. This specimen consisted of peripheral blood, obtained in the second trimester of pregnancy. The receptors originated from a female donor in good health, enrolled as a control in a pregnancy study.

V gene TRBV6-1 combines with J gene TRBJ1-5, with TRBD1 matching over 8 bases. Germline V gene data show CDR1 as MNHNS and CDR2 as SASEGT. The CDR3 covers 16 residues. J gave up 7 bases and V 4 bases, and 12 bases lay outside the gene matches. The chain's CDR3 is CASSVGPDRVGQPQHF. The CDR3 DNA is TGTGCCAGCAGTGTTGGCCCGGACAGGGTCGGACAGCCCCAGCATTTT.

The chain joins TRBV7-8 to TRBJ1-1, with D tentatively TRBD1 (5 bases). CDR3 length: 16 residues. Trimming removed 4 bases from V and 0 bases from J, with 15 bases in between. Germline assignment: CDR1 SGHVS and CDR2 FQNEAQ. The CDR3 loop is CASSSGGWGLNTEAFF. The CDR3 bases are TGTGCCAGCAGCTCGGGGGGTTGGGGATTGAACACTGAAGCTTTCTTT.

V gene TRBV27 combines with J gene TRBJ1-6; D may be TRBD1 (6 bases). The CDR3 consists of 17 residues. V was trimmed by 2 bases and J by 7 bases, leaving 18 bases between them. From germline, CDR1 is MNHEY and CDR2 SMNVEV (reference sequence). The CDR3 protein is CASSLRASTGGNSPLHF. The CDR3 DNA reads TGTGCCAGCAGTTTAAGGGCTTCGACAGGCGGGAATTCACCCCTCCACTTT.

The V and J genes are TRBV6-1 and TRBJ2-3; 11 bases are a match to TRBD1. The CDR3 has 13 amino acids. Germline V lookup: CDR1 MNHNS, CDR2 SASEGT. Trimming removed 6 bases from V and 4 bases from J; junction bases left unmatched: 0. CDR3: CASRGQGADTQYF. CDR3 DNA: TGTGCCAGCAGGGGACAGGGGGCAGATACGCAGTATTTT.

This clone was observed once. The V call is TRBV19, the J call TRBJ1-1; tentatively, D is TRBD1 (6 bases). The V gene's germline CDR1 is LNHDA and CDR2 SQIVND (reference sequence). Trimming cost V 4 bases and J 4 bases, with 16 bases left between them. This CDR3 spans 15 amino acids. The CDR3 region is CASSTSDSFVTEAFF. CDR3 nucleotides: TGTGCCAGTAGTACCTCGGACAGTTTTGTCACTGAAGCTTTCTTT.

V is TRBV5-6 and J is TRBJ1-6; 12 nucleotides align to TRBD1. Germline V gives CDR1 SGHDT, CDR2 YYEEEE. Unmatched junction bases numbered 4, after V lost 5 bases and J lost 7 bases. This CDR3 is built from 15 residues. The DNA for the CDR3 is TGTGCCAGCAGAATGGGACAGGGGGCGAATTCACCCCTCCACTTT. Residues: CASRMGQGANSPLHF.

V is TRBV19 and J is TRBJ2-3, with TRBD2 identical over 11 bases. With 5 bases clipped from V and 5 bases from J, the junction kept 12 bases outside the gene matches. The CDR3 contains 17 residues. In germline, CDR1 is LNHDA, CDR2 SQIVND (reference sequence). CDR3 residues: CASSSTLAGVRRDTQYF. For the CDR3, the DNA is TGTGCCAGTAGTTCAACACTAGCGGGAGTGAGAAGAGATACGCAGTATTTT.

This clone was recorded a few times. The chain is built from TRBV4-2 and TRBJ1-1; no reliable D call. The CDR3 runs 14 residues. Germline CDR1 and CDR2: LGHNA and YNFKEQ. V was clipped by 3 bases and J by 4 bases, with 12 bases between them. The CDR3 DNA sequence: TGTGCCAGCAGCCAGAGGGCTTCCCTCACTGAAGCTTTCTTT. Translation gives CASSQRASLTEAFF.